One sample yielded the 28 T cell receptor beta chains listed below, sequenced in a study of blood T cells in healthy people across ages. Then a second PCR, running about 6 to 12 cycles, was carried out with a sample-barcoded 5' primer and a J-beta primer mix. TCRdb itself ran the 5' RACE reads through MiXCR, one entry per CDR3 protein. The data show 700,000 to 900,000 distinct CDR3 sequences, 53% seen once. Sequenced input: blood. These receptors all stem from a man older than 75 in good health.

The chain has TRBV3-1 and TRBJ2-7; TRBD1 matches at 7 bases. The CDR3 extends over 14 amino acids. The germline V gene has CDR1 LGHDT and CDR2 YNNKEL (reference sequence). V shed 0 bases and J 4 bases; nucleotides not matched to a gene: 3. CDR3 sequence reads: CASSQDLGQYEQYF. Written as DNA, the CDR3 is TGTGCCAGCAGCCAAGATCTGGGACAGTACGAGCAGTACTTC.

This clonotype occurred a few times. The genes are TRBV5-1 and TRBJ2-7, with TRBD1 matching over 8 bases. This CDR3 region has 13 residues. V dropped 1 base and J dropped 6; count of bases not matched to a gene: 3. Per the germline V gene, CDR1 is SGHRS and CDR2 is YFSETQ. The CDR3, as DNA: TGCGCCAGCAGCTTGACCGACAGGGGCGAGCAGTACTTC. It yields the protein CASSLTDRGEQYF.

This chain links TRBV28 with TRBJ2-7; D is unclear. Germline V lookup: CDR1 MDHEN, CDR2 SYDVKM. The V and J ends lost 5 bases and 2 bases respectively, with 19 bases between them. The CDR3 loop spans 16 amino acids. The CDR3 nucleotides read TGTGCCAGCAGTCCCAATCCCCCGCAACCCCCCTACGAGCAGTACTTC. Amino acids: CASSPNPPQPPYEQYF.

The rearrangement links TRBV12-3 or TRBV12-4 to TRBJ1-1; no definite D call. Trimming cost V 3 bases and J 6 bases, with 11 bases left between them. The CDR3 length is 13 residues. CDR3 bases: TGTGCCAGCAGTTTTACGGACTACGCTGAAGCTTTCTTT. Translation gives CASSFTDYAEAFF.

J is TRBJ2-1 and V is TRBV6-2 or TRBV6-3, with 9 bases identical to TRBD2. V gave up 3 bases and J gave up 0 bases; unmatched junction bases: 3. CDR3 size: 16 residues. Germline loops: CDR1 MNHEY, CDR2 SVGEGT. CDR3 sequence reads: CASSYLREGSYNEQFF. CDR3 bases: TGTGCCAGCAGTTATCTGCGGGAGGGCTCCTACAATGAGCAGTTCTTC.

The rearrangement joins TRBV7-9 to TRBJ2-5; D unclear. The CDR3 is made up of 16 amino acids. V was trimmed by 0 bases and J by 0 bases, leaving 11 bases between them. Germline V gene lookup returns CDR1 SEHNR and CDR2 FQNEAQ (reference sequence). The CDR3 DNA follows: TGTGCCAGCAGCTTAGCGGGGTGGTCTTACCAAGAGACCCAGTACTTC. It encodes CASSLAGWSYQETQYF.

The chain has TRBV7-2 and TRBJ2-1; 13 bases fit TRBD2. The CDR3 is 20 residues long. In germline, CDR1 is SGHTA, CDR2 FQGNSA. V lost 1 base, J lost 0 bases, and 9 bases stayed unmatched. The CDR3 DNA reads as TGTGCCAGCAGCTTAGTATTCGGGACTAGCGGGGAGAGCTCCTACAATGAGCAGTTCTTC. Translation: CASSLVFGTSGESSYNEQFF.

The chain has TRBV5-1 and TRBJ2-1, with TRBD2 identical over 15 bases. CDR1 and CDR2 from the germline V gene are SGHRS and YFSETQ. J gave up 2 bases and V 4 bases, and 4 bases lay outside the gene matches. The CDR3 runs 17 residues. CDR3 protein: CASSPGLAGGTYNEQFF. For the CDR3, the DNA is TGCGCCAGCAGCCCGGGACTAGCGGGGGGTACCTACAATGAGCAGTTCTTC.

This clonotype was detected a few times. The V gene is TRBV24-1, the J gene TRBJ2-1; no clear D. Trimming shortened V by 1 base and J by 1 base, and 10 bases separated the two germline ends. The CDR3 extends over 16 amino acids. Germline V gene lookup returns CDR1 KGHDR and CDR2 SFDVKD. The chain's CDR3 is CATSDFSGGSYNEQFF. The DNA for the CDR3 is TGTGCCACCAGTGATTTTTCCGGCGGTTCCTACAATGAGCAGTTCTTC.

This clonotype occurred a few times. V and J are TRBV9 and TRBJ2-5, with a weak D call TRBD1 (6 bases). The assigned J gene may be wrong: the sequence end matches TRBJ2-7 better. CDR1 and CDR2 (germline): SGDLS, YYNGEE. The CDR3 extends over 15 amino acids. The CDR3 DNA follows: TGTGCCAGCAGCTCATTAGGAAGGGGGTTGAACGAGCAGTACTTC. It specifies CASSSLGRGLNEQYF.

CDR3 in amino acids: CASSYYSSYNEQFF. The DNA of the CDR3 is TGTGCCAGCAGTTACTACAGCTCCTACAATGAGCAGTTCTTC. V gene TRBV6-2 or TRBV6-3 combines with J gene TRBJ2-1, with D hard to call. V shed 1 base and J shed 0 bases, with 4 bases lying between them. This CDR3 contains 14 residues. Germline V gene sequence: CDR1 MNHEY, CDR2 SVGEGT.

This clonotype has a single count. The rearrangement joins TRBV4-2 to TRBJ2-3; no clear D. Germline-derived CDR1 and CDR2 are LGHNA and YNFKEQ. CDR3 length: 14 amino acids. Trimming took off 4 bases at V and 4 bases at J, with 12 bases between the two ends. The CDR3 is CASSRGRASDTQYF. CDR3 nucleotides: TGTGCCAGCAGCCGAGGACGGGCCTCAGATACGCAGTATTTT.

The chain combines TRBV29-1 with TRBJ2-3; 7 positions agree with TRBD1. Trimming at V came to 7 bases and at J to 3 bases, leaving 7 bases not matched to a gene. The CDR3 is 13 residues long. In germline, CDR1 is SQVTM, CDR2 ANQGSEA. This chain's CDR3 is CSAPSRGTDTQYF. CDR3 bases: TGCAGCGCCCCGTCCAGGGGGACAGATACGCAGTATTTT.

This chain connects TRBV18 to TRBJ2-7; 7 bases map to TRBD1. The germline gives CDR1 KGHSH, CDR2 LQKENI. The CDR3 runs 15 residues. Trimming took 6 bases from V and 5 from J; bases not matched to a gene: 13. The CDR3 coding sequence is TGTGCCAGCTCTCCCCGTTCGGCAGGGGGTCACGAGCAGTACTTC. Its translation: CASSPRSAGGHEQYF.

The rearrangement links TRBV20-1 to TRBJ2-7, with D perhaps TRBD2 (5 bases). Germline values: CDR1 DFQATT, CDR2 SNEGSKA (reference sequence). Trimming left V 0 bases short and J 4 bases short, with 16 bases between. CDR3 length equals 15 residues. CDR3 DNA: TGCAGTGCTAGAGATCGTGCCGGGATAAAGTACGAGCAGTACTTC. It translates to CSARDRAGIKYEQYF.

With regard to this clonotype: At one boundary the junction diverges from the germline segment, which might be a read error. The chain couples TRBV20-1 to TRBJ2-3; tentatively, D is TRBD2 (5 bases). Germline V gives CDR1 DFQATT, CDR2 SNEGSKA (reference sequence). The CDR3 loop spans 10 amino acids. The CDR3 is CSDSTDTQYF. For the CDR3, the DNA is TGTAGCGATTCGACAGATACGCAGTATTTT.

The chain uses TRBV5-4 and TRBJ2-3; 7 positions agree with TRBD1. The CDR3 runs 15 residues. The germline V gene encodes CDR1 SGHNT and CDR2 YYREEE (reference sequence). Germline trimming cut 3 bases from V and 1 base from J; bases unmatched to any gene: 5. The CDR3 reads CASSSGQKGTDTQYF. CDR3 bases: TGTGCCAGCAGCTCGGGACAGAAGGGCACAGATACGCAGTATTTT.

The chain has TRBV30 and TRBJ2-7; possibly TRBD1 for D (5 bases). Per germline, CDR1 GTSNPN and CDR2 SVGIG (reference sequence). This CDR3 spans 14 amino acids. Trimming removed 0 bases at V and 6 bases at J, with 15 bases between. As DNA, the CDR3 is TGTGCCTGGAGTGTGGGTACAGGTTACAGCGAGCAGTACTTC. Translating it yields CAWSVGTGYSEQYF. The entire variable domain, with the rest obtained from reference TRBV30 and TRBJ2-7, is as follows: SQTIHQWPATLVQPVGSPLSLECTVEGTSNPNLYWYRQAAGRGLQLLFYSVGIGQISSEVPQNLSASRPQDRQFILSSKKLLLSDSGFYLCAWSVGTGYSEQYFGPGTRLTVT.

This rearrangement joins TRBV11-3 to TRBJ2-1, with TRBD2 identical over 12 bases. Gene TRBJ2-7 matches the end of the DNA better, so the J call may be wrong. The CDR3 contains 17 residues. The V gene's germline CDR1 is SGHNT and CDR2 YENEEA. Here the CDR3 reads CASSPGLAGYSYNEQYF. CDR3 DNA: TGTGCCAGCAGCCCCGGACTAGCGGGATACTCCTACAATGAGCAGTACTTC.

This clonotype was detected a few times. V usage is TRBV12-3 or TRBV12-4 and J usage is TRBJ1-6; D is ambiguous. Trimming pared 5 bases from V and 0 bases from J, leaving 8 bases between. The length of the CDR3 is 15 residues. The CDR3 loop is CASSQQSSYNSPLHF. DNA of the CDR3: TGTGCCAGCAGTCAACAGAGCTCCTATAATTCACCCCTCCACTTT.

This chain joins TRBV7-2 and TRBJ1-1; 10 bases fit TRBD1. V lost 5 bases and J lost 1; bases outside the gene matches: 1. This CDR3 region has 14 residues. The germline V gene encodes CDR1 SGHTA and CDR2 FQGNSA. The CDR3 sequence is CASSGDRGNTEAFF. In DNA form, the CDR3 reads TGTGCCAGCAGCGGGGACAGGGGGAACACTGAAGCTTTCTTT.

The chain joins TRBV11-2 to TRBJ2-4; 7 nucleotides align to TRBD1. Germline trimming cut 3 bases from V and 4 bases from J; bases unmatched to any gene: 9. Germline lookup yields CDR1 SGHAT and CDR2 FQNNGV. The CDR3 contains 16 residues. CDR3 region: CASSLATGARKNIQYF. CDR3 coding DNA: TGTGCCAGCAGCTTGGCCACAGGGGCGCGAAAAAACATTCAGTACTTC.

The rearrangement joins TRBV2 to TRBJ2-4, with 9 nucleotides matching TRBD1. The V gene end was trimmed by 6 bases and the J gene end by 13 bases; junction bases not matched to a gene: 13. Germline V gives CDR1 SNHLY, CDR2 FYNNEI. The CDR3 consists of 14 residues. In nucleotides, the CDR3 is TGTGCCAGCAGATCACCGGGACAGGGTGATAGGCAGTACTTC. Its protein product is CASRSPGQGDRQYF. Looking up the rest from reference TRBV2 and TRBJ2-4 gives the full variable domain: EPEVTQTPSHQVTQMGQEVILRCVPISNHLYFYWYRQILGQKVEFLVSFYNNEISEKSEIFDDQFSVERPDGSNFTLKIRSTKLEDSAMYFCASRSPGQGDRQYFGAGTRLSVL.

This clonotype was detected only once. This chain connects TRBV28 to TRBJ2-7; the match to TRBD1 covers 8 bases. Trimming removed 10 bases from V and 2 bases from J; junction bases left unmatched: 4. The CDR3 length is 12 residues. Germline CDR1 and CDR2: MDHEN and SYDVKM. The CDR3: CATWDRTYEQYF. The CDR3 region has the DNA TGTGCCACCTGGGACAGGACCTACGAGCAGTACTTC.

This sequence joins TRBV20-1 and TRBJ2-7; TRBD2 matches 7 bases. The trim removed 2 bases at V and 2 bases at J, leaving 9 bases unmatched. This CDR3 region has 15 residues. CDR1 is DFQATT, CDR2 SNEGSKA, per germline (reference sequence). CDR3 in amino acids: CSARRTASGPYEQYF. For the CDR3, the DNA is TGCAGTGCTAGACGGACGGCTAGCGGACCCTACGAGCAGTACTTC.

This chain connects TRBV10-3 to TRBJ2-6, with 7 nucleotides matching TRBD1. The CDR3 is made up of 17 amino acids. Per the germline V gene, CDR1 is ENHRY and CDR2 is SYGVKD. V was clipped by 3 bases and J by 3 bases; unmatched bases: 8. The CDR3 spells CAISELTGSLGANVLTF. The CDR3 bases are TGTGCCATCAGTGAATTGACAGGGTCGCTTGGGGCCAACGTCCTGACTTTC.

The chain has TRBV12-3 or TRBV12-4 and TRBJ2-5; maybe TRBD1 (7 bases). The CDR3 length is 14 residues. Between the trimmed V and J ends, which lost 8 bases and 4 bases, there was a span of 17 bases. CDR3 coding DNA: TGTGCCAGCCAAGTTCAGGGGGGCCGAGAGACCCAGTACTTC. As protein: CASQVQGGRETQYF.

The J gene is TRBJ1-1, the V gene TRBV5-6; 9 bases are a match to TRBD1. Trimming removed 3 bases from V and 0 bases from J; junction bases left unmatched: 9. Germline V gene sequence: CDR1 SGHDT, CDR2 YYEEEE. This CDR3 comprises 17 residues. The CDR3 nucleotides are TGTGCCAGCAGCTCTGGGACAGGGTATAGCGTGAACACTGAAGCTTTCTTT. Its protein is CASSSGTGYSVNTEAFF. The entire variable domain, with the rest obtained from reference TRBV5-6 and TRBJ1-1, is as follows: DAGVTQSPTHLIKTRGQQVTLRCSPKSGHDTVSWYQQALGQGPQFIFQYYEEEERQRGNFPDRFSGHQFPNYSSELNVNALLLGDSALYLCASSSGTGYSVNTEAFFGQGTRLTVV.